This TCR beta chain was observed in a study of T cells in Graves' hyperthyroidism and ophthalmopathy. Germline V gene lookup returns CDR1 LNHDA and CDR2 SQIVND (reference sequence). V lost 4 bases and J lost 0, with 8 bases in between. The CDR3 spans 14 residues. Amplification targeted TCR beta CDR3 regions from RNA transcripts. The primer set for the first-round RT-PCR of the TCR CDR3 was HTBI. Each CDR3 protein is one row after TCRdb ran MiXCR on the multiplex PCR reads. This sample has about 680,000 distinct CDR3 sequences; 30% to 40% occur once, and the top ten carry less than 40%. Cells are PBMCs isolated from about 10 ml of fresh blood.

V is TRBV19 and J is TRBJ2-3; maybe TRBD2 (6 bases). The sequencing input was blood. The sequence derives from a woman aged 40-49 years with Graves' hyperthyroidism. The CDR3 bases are TGTGCCAGTAGTAACCGGGGGAGCACAGATACGCAGTATTTT. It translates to CASSNRGSTDTQYF.